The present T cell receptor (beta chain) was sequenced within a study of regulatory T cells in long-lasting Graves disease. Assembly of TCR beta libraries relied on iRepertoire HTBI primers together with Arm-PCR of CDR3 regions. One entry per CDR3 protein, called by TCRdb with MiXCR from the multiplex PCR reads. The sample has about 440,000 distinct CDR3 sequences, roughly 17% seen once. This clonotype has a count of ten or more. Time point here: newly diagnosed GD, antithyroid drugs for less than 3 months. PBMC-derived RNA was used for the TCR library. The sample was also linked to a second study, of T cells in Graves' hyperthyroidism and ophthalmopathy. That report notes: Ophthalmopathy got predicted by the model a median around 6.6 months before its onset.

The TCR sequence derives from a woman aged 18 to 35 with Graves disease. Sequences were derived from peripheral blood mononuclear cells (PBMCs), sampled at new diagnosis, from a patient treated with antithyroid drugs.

This CDR3 reads CASRNGDTEAFF. The CDR3 bases are TGTGCCAGCAGAAATGGGGACACTGAAGCTTTCTTT. The chain carries TRBV12-3 or TRBV12-4 and TRBJ1-1; no reliable D call. Trimming took 6 bases from V and 3 from J, leaving 8 bases between them. CDR3 size: 12 residues.